The following is a T cell receptor beta chain sequence with its context. Its antigen is still unknown. These data are taken from a study of follicular helper T cells after annual influenza vaccination. For the study at large: Across the 2013-2014, 2014-2015 and 2015-2016 vaccination seasons, some subjects were resampled.

TCRdb's table, derived via immunoSEQ multiplex PCR, lists solely in-frame clones and lacks some. Counted here are approximately 4,000 clones, 82% occurring once; the ten biggest clones make up 0.8% to 0.85%. Regarding the study as a whole: Successive annual vaccinations recalled a recurrent oligoclonal ICOS+CD38+ cTfh response with influenza-specific clonotypes.

Time point described: 2014-2015 season, 7 days after vaccination. Adults received seasonal inactivated influenza vaccine, with sorted blood CD4 subsets sequenced before and after. Donors with HIV/AIDS, active malignancy, immunomodulators or active illness were excluded. The germline V gene has CDR1 SGHNT and CDR2 YYREEE (reference sequence). The CDR3 contains 13 residues. With 4 bases removed from V and 5 bases from J, the gap between germline ends came to 12 bases. The clonotype originates from an adult who received the influenza vaccine. The chain is built from TRBV5-4 and TRBJ2-5, with D perhaps matching TRBD1 or TRBD2 (5 bases each). The specimen comprised CXCR5- memory CD4+ T cells sorted from blood, sampled 7 days after influenza vaccination. CDR3 nucleotide sequence: TGTGCCAGCAGCATCACAGGCGGGGAGACCCAGTACTTC. Amino acids: CASSITGGETQYF.